This T cell receptor beta chain is drawn from a study of cytomegalovirus exposure and HLA in healthy donors. A single count supports this clone. Deletions cut 0 bases from V and 2 bases from J, with 7 bases between. Germline assignment: CDR1 SGHRS and CDR2 YFSETQ. The CDR3 extends over 14 amino acids. Primers: 60 Vbeta forward and 13 Jbeta reverse. Generated by immunoSEQ multiplex PCR, the TCRdb table keeps only in-frame clones and is missing some. The repertoire holds 85,000 to 90,000 clones, around 89% seen once, with 2% to 2.5% in the top ten. The sample consisted of PBMCs. The J gene is TRBJ2-3, the V gene TRBV5-1; no firm D call. The source is a man aged 18 to 29 in good health and CMV-seronegative. The CDR3 sequence is CASSLEENTDTQYF. The CDR3 nucleotides read TGCGCCAGCAGCTTGGAGGAGAACACAGATACGCAGTATTTT.